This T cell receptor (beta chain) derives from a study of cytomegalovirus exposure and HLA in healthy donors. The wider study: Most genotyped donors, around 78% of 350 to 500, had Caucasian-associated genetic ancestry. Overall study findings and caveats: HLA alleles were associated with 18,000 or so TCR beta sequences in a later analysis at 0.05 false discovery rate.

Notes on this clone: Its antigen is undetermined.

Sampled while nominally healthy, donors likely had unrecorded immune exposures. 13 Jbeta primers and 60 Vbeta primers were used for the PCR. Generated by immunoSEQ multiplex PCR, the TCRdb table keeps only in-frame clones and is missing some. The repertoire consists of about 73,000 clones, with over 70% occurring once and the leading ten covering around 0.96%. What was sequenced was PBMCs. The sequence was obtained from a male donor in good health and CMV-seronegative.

In DNA, the CDR3 is TGTGCCAGCAGTTTGACTAGCGGGAGGGGGTGGGAGACCCAGTACTTC. Translating gives CASSLTSGRGWETQYF. The V call is TRBV28, the J call TRBJ2-5; 14 positions match TRBD2. CDR1 is MDHEN and CDR2 is SYDVKM in the germline V gene. The CDR3 runs to 16 residues. J was trimmed by 5 bases and V by 3 bases; bases with no gene match: 5.